This is a list of T cell receptor beta chains from one sample in a study of T cell repertoires and Cas9 in healthy adults. Profiled with immunoSEQ multiplex PCR; TCRdb holds only in-frame clones, not every one. The sample lists some 1,500 clones, around 81% occurring once. Sequenced input: SpCas9-reactive Tregs (CD4+, CD25+, CD127-, CD137+, CD154-) from PBMCs; culture status not recorded. These receptors were obtained from a human donor in good health. CDR3s include the opening cysteine and the closing phenylalanine or tryptophan. Fields, in order: V gene, D gene, clone size, CDR3 length, J gene, CDR3 protein, CDR3 DNA. The D gene is left open where the match is weak. Size values are once, few and many counts, or a class for expanded clones, and some rows have none.

V gene: TRBV19; D gene: TRBD2; clone size: NA; CDR3 length: 16; J gene: TRBJ2-3; CDR3 protein: CASSTAGGLSTDTQYF; CDR3 DNA: TGTGCCAGTAGTACGGCGGGAGGGCTGAGCACAGATACGCAGTATTTT
V gene: TRBV7-6; D gene: TRBD1; clone size: NA; CDR3 length: 14; J gene: TRBJ2-7; CDR3 protein: CASSGRTGSYEQYF; CDR3 DNA: TGTGCCAGCAGTGGCCGGACAGGGTCCTACGAGCAGTACTTC
V gene: TRBV5-5; D gene: NA; clone size: NA; CDR3 length: 16; J gene: TRBJ1-2; CDR3 protein: CASSPQRQIANYGYTF; CDR3 DNA: TGTGCCAGCAGCCCACAACGACAGATAGCTAACTATGGCTACACCTTC
V gene: TRBV29-1; D gene: NA; clone size: NA; CDR3 length: 15; J gene: TRBJ2-1; CDR3 protein: CSVEEGGEGAGEQFF; CDR3 DNA: TGCAGCGTTGAAGAAGGGGGTGAAGGGGCAGGGGAGCAGTTCTTC
V gene: TRBV19; D gene: NA; clone size: NA; CDR3 length: 14; J gene: TRBJ2-7; CDR3 protein: CASSMALHTYEQYF; CDR3 DNA: TGTGCCAGTAGTATGGCACTGCACACCTACGAGCAGTACTTC
V gene: TRBV10-3; D gene: TRBD1; clone size: NA; CDR3 length: 14; J gene: TRBJ1-1; CDR3 protein: CAISGGQGYTEAFF; CDR3 DNA: TGTGCCATCAGTGGGGGACAGGGGTATACTGAAGCTTTCTTT
V gene: TRBV5-1; D gene: NA; clone size: NA; CDR3 length: 14; J gene: TRBJ2-3; CDR3 protein: CASSLLAPTDTQYF; CDR3 DNA: TGCGCCAGCAGCTTACTAGCCCCCACAGATACGCAGTATTTT
V gene: TRBV7-2; D gene: NA; clone size: few; CDR3 length: 16; J gene: TRBJ2-3; CDR3 protein: CASSLGILAGTDTQYF; CDR3 DNA: TGTGCCAGCAGCTTAGGTATATTAGCGGGCACAGATACGCAGTATTTT
V gene: TRBV5-6; D gene: TRBD1; clone size: NA; CDR3 length: 15; J gene: TRBJ2-3; CDR3 protein: CASSRTGTRGDTQYF; CDR3 DNA: TGTGCCAGCAGCCGGACAGGCACCCGCGGAGATACGCAGTATTTT
V gene: TRBV6-1; D gene: NA; clone size: NA; CDR3 length: 15; J gene: TRBJ2-1; CDR3 protein: CASRVMDSSYNEQFF; CDR3 DNA: TGTGCCAGCAGAGTTATGGACAGCTCCTACAATGAGCAGTTCTTC
V gene: TRBV28; D gene: TRBD2; clone size: NA; CDR3 length: 19; J gene: TRBJ2-3; CDR3 protein: CASSSNPGLAGAITDTQYF; CDR3 DNA: TGTGCCAGCAGTTCAAATCCGGGACTAGCGGGAGCCATCACAGATACGCAGTATTTT
V gene: TRBV7-3; D gene: NA; clone size: NA; CDR3 length: 12; J gene: TRBJ1-2; CDR3 protein: CASSFDGRGYTF; CDR3 DNA: TGTGCCAGCAGCTTCGATGGAAGAGGCTACACCTTC